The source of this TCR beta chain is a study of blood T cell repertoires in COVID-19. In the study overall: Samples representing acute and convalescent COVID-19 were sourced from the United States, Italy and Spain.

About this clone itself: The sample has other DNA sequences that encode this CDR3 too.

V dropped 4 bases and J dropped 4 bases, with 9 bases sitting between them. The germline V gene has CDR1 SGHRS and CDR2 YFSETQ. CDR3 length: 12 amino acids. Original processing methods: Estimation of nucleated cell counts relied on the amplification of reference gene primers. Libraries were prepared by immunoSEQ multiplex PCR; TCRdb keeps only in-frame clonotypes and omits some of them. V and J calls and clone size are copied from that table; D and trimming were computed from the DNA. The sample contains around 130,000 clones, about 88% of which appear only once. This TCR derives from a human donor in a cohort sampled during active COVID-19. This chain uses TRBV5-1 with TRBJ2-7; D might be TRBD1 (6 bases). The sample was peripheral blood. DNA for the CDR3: TGCGCCAGCAGCCTACAGGGATACGAGCAGTACTTC. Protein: CASSLQGYEQYF.